These 32 T cell receptor beta chains were sequenced from one sample in a study of cytomegalovirus exposure and HLA in healthy donors. Primers included in the PCR were 60 Vbeta and 13 Jbeta primers. Method: immunoSEQ multiplex PCR; TCRdb's copy keeps in-frame clones and lacks some. This table holds approximately 69,000 clones, approximately 74% found once. The sequenced material came from PBMCs. These receptors came from a woman between 25 and 40 years old in good health and CMV-seropositive.

The J gene is TRBJ1-4, the V gene TRBV7-9, with D perhaps matching TRBD1 (5 bases). The CDR3 loop spans 13 amino acids. The germline V and J ends were trimmed by 5 bases and 8 bases, with 12 bases remaining between them. Germline values: CDR1 SEHNR, CDR2 FQNEAQ (reference sequence). CDR3 nucleotides: TGTGCCAGCAGCGCAAGCAGGGCCGAAAAACTGTTTTTT. Its protein product is CASSASRAEKLFF.

The chain uses TRBV5-6 and TRBJ2-7; 11 bases are shared with TRBD2. The CDR3 sequence is 14 residues long. V dropped 4 bases and J dropped 3; count of bases not matched to a gene: 3. The germline V gene encodes CDR1 SGHDT and CDR2 YYEEEE. The CDR3 reads CASSGGLADYEQYF. Here the CDR3 DNA reads TGTGCCAGCAGCGGGGGACTAGCGGACTACGAGCAGTACTTC.

This clone has just a few counts. This chain connects TRBV19 to TRBJ2-7; 11 nucleotides align to TRBD1. Trimming cost V 5 bases and J 6 bases; bases outside gene matches: 6. Per germline, CDR1 LNHDA and CDR2 SQIVND (reference sequence). The CDR3 length is 14 residues. CDR3 coding DNA: TGTGCCAGTAGTGTTGGGACAGGGGGAACCGAGCAGTACTTC. This sequence encodes CASSVGTGGTEQYF. Combining the CDR3 with reference TRBV19 and TRBJ2-7 gives the whole variable domain DGGITQSPKYLFRKEGQNVTLSCEQNLNHDAMYWYRQDPGQGLRLIYYSQIVNDFQKGDIAEGYSVSREKKESFPLTVTSAQKNPTAFYLCASSVGTGGTEQYFGPGTRLTVT.

The chain joins TRBV25-1 to TRBJ1-4; 10 bases line up with TRBD1. From germline, CDR1 is MGHDK and CDR2 SYGVNS. The trim removed 5 bases at V and 4 bases at J, leaving 4 bases unmatched. The CDR3 has 15 amino acids. CDR3 DNA sequence: TGTGCCAGCAGTAAGGGACAGGGGAATAATGAAAAACTGTTTTTT. This translates into CASSKGQGNNEKLFF.

In the case of this clone: One end of the junction does not line up with germline, which may come from a read error. This chain joins TRBV7-7 and TRBJ2-5; D possibly corresponds to TRBD2 (6 bases). The V gene's germline CDR1 is SSHAT and CDR2 FNYEAQ (reference sequence). The CDR3 sequence is 14 residues long. CDR3 sequence: CASSVGRYQETQYF. The CDR3 nucleotides read TGTGCTAGCAGTGTAGGGAGGTACCAAGAGACCCAGTACTTC.

V is TRBV7-6 and J is TRBJ1-2, with 8 bases that match TRBD1. Trimming cost V 5 bases and J 8 bases; bases outside gene matches: 7. CDR1 and CDR2 from the germline V gene are SGHVS and FNYEAQ. CDR3 length: 13 residues. The CDR3 spells CASSGGGQGGYTF. CDR3 nucleotides: TGTGCCAGCAGCGGAGGTGGACAGGGAGGCTACACCTTC.

In this sample, this clone turned up once. This chain connects TRBV28 to TRBJ2-1; 8 nucleotides line up with TRBD2. V lost 2 bases and J lost 1; bases outside the gene matches: 1. CDR1 and CDR2 (germline): MDHEN, SYDVKM. CDR3 length equals 15 residues. The CDR3 reads CASSLGGRSYNEQFF. As DNA, the CDR3 is TGTGCCAGCAGTTTAGGCGGGAGGTCCTACAATGAGCAGTTCTTC.

J is TRBJ1-2 and V is TRBV4-1, with D hard to call. The germline gives CDR1 MGHRA, CDR2 YSYEKL. V shed 1 base and J shed 3 bases, with 15 bases lying between them. The CDR3 contains 16 residues. DNA of the CDR3: TGCGCCAGCAGCCAAGTGTGGCAGGATTGGGACTATGGCTACACCTTC. Its protein is CASSQVWQDWDYGYTF.

CDR3 in amino acids: CASSAKGQGTAEAFF. CDR3 DNA: TGTGCCAGCAGCGCGAAGGGACAGGGAACAGCTGAAGCTTTCTTT. The chain combines TRBV9 with TRBJ1-1; 9 positions match TRBD1. The germline CDR1 and CDR2 sequences are SGDLS and YYNGEE. This CDR3 is 15 amino acids long. Germline trimming cut 3 bases from V and 6 bases from J; bases unmatched to any gene: 9.

This clone was seen a few times. The V call is TRBV6-6, the J call TRBJ1-2; D is undetermined. Germline-derived CDR1 and CDR2 are MNHNY and SVGAGI (reference sequence). CDR3 length: 13 amino acids. The V end lost 8 bases, the J end lost 4 bases, and 14 bases lay between the germline ends. The DNA of the CDR3 is TGTGCCAGCCTTGGGAGCCGGGTCTATGGCTACACCTTC. Translating gives CASLGSRVYGYTF.

This clone appeared a few times. The V call is TRBV10-1, the J call TRBJ2-5; the D gene is possibly TRBD2 (6 bases). Germline loops: CDR1 WNHNN, CDR2 SYGVQD (reference sequence). Trimming took 9 bases from V and 5 from J, leaving 19 bases between them. The length of the CDR3 is 14 residues. The CDR3 loop reads CARSGDLKGETQYF. In DNA form, the CDR3 reads TGCGCCAGGTCGGGGGACCTAAAAGGGGAGACCCAGTACTTC.

The rearrangement links TRBV29-1 to TRBJ1-1; 10 bases map to TRBD1. Germline loops: CDR1 SQVTM, CDR2 ANQGSEA. This CDR3 has 12 amino acids. J lost 7 bases, V lost 3 bases, and 2 bases had no gene match. In nucleotides, the CDR3 is TGCAGCGTTGATGGACAGGGGGATGAAGCTTTCTTT. This translates into CSVDGQGDEAFF.

The chain joins TRBV4-3 to TRBJ2-2; 12 positions agree with TRBD2. Per germline, CDR1 LGHNA and CDR2 YSLEER. Trimming cost V 4 bases and J 3 bases; bases outside gene matches: 3. This CDR3 has 16 amino acids. The chain's CDR3 is CASSPLAGGDTGELFF. In nucleotides, the CDR3 is TGCGCCAGCAGCCCTCTAGCGGGAGGGGACACCGGGGAGCTGTTTTTT.

This chain connects TRBV30 to TRBJ1-3, with a tentative D call TRBD1 (6 bases). Germline V gene lookup returns CDR1 GTSNPN and CDR2 SVGIG (reference sequence). There are 13 residues in the CDR3. Trimming removed 6 bases from V and 2 bases from J, with 11 bases in between. DNA of the CDR3: TGTGCCTGTTGGGGGCAACCTGGAAACACCATATATTTT. Its translation is CACWGQPGNTIYF.

The V call is TRBV9, the J call TRBJ1-1, with TRBD1 as a possible D gene (6 bases). Germline values: CDR1 SGDLS, CDR2 YYNGEE. Trimming took 0 bases from V and 1 from J, leaving 22 bases between them. CDR3 length: 19 residues. CDR3 coding DNA: TGTGCCAGCAGCGTAGATCGCCGGACAGATATACTCCCGAACACTGAAGCTTTCTTT. This codes for CASSVDRRTDILPNTEAFF.

This chain connects TRBV4-1 to TRBJ1-1, with a possible D match to TRBD1 (5 bases). The germline V gene has CDR1 MGHRA and CDR2 YSYEKL. V lost 0 bases to trimming and J lost 7 bases, with 21 bases between them. CDR3 length equals 17 residues. The CDR3 spells CASSQDGQGWDGDEAFF. The CDR3 nucleotides are TGCGCCAGCAGCCAAGATGGGCAGGGTTGGGATGGGGATGAAGCTTTCTTT.

The chain recombines TRBV6-5 with TRBJ1-2; 7 nucleotides line up with TRBD1. With 6 bases clipped from V and 2 bases from J, the junction kept 9 bases outside the gene matches. CDR3 size: 15 residues. CDR1 MNHEY and CDR2 SVGAGI come from the germline V gene. The CDR3 here is CASSNSGQKNYGYTF. CDR3 nucleotide sequence: TGTGCCAGCAGCAACTCGGGACAGAAGAACTATGGCTACACCTTC.

This chain connects TRBV29-1 to TRBJ2-5, with 7 bases matching TRBD2. There are 13 residues in the CDR3. The V and J ends lost 6 bases and 5 bases, in that order; junction bases with no gene match: 9. Germline CDR1 reads SQVTM; CDR2 reads ANQGSEA. This CDR3 is CSVRTPSGETQYF. DNA for the CDR3: TGCAGCGTCCGGACTCCTAGCGGCGAGACCCAGTACTTC. Filled out from reference TRBV29-1 and TRBJ2-5, the complete variable domain reads SAVISQKPSRDICQRGTSLTIQCQVDSQVTMMFWYRQQPGQSLTLIATANQGSEATYESGFVIDKFPISRPNLTFSTLTVSNMSPEDSSIYLCSVRTPSGETQYFGPGTRLLVL.

The J gene is TRBJ2-7, the V gene TRBV29-1; 13 nucleotides line up with TRBD2. J lost 4 bases, V lost 8 bases, and 5 bases had no gene match. Germline V CDR1 and CDR2: SQVTM, ANQGSEA. The CDR3 has 13 residues. CDR3 coding DNA: TGCAGCCTTTGGACTAGCGGGAGTTACGAGCAGTACTTC. This gives the protein CSLWTSGSYEQYF.

CDR3 in amino acids: CASSQGGNYGYTF. CDR3 coding DNA: TGTGCCAGCAGTCAAGGAGGGAACTATGGCTACACCTTC. This chain connects TRBV11-2 to TRBJ1-2; no definite D call. The germline V and J ends were trimmed by 6 bases and 2 bases, with 10 bases remaining between them. CDR1 is SGHAT and CDR2 is FQNNGV in the germline V gene. The CDR3 loop spans 13 amino acids.

The sample holds a few counts of this clone. The chain uses TRBV14 and TRBJ2-7; D is possibly TRBD2 (6 bases). The CDR3 consists of 13 residues. The germline V and J ends were trimmed by 3 bases and 6 bases, with 12 bases remaining between them. Germline V gives CDR1 SGHDN, CDR2 FVKESK. CDR3 nucleotide sequence: TGTGCCAGCAGCCAGCGGGGAAGGGCCGAGCAGTACTTC. Protein product: CASSQRGRAEQYF. The full variable domain, with the rest looked up from reference TRBV14 and TRBJ2-7, is EAGVTQFPSHSVIEKGQTVTLRCDPISGHDNLYWYRRVMGKEIKFLLHFVKESKQDESGMPNNRFLAERTGGTYSTLKVQPAELEDSGVYFCASSQRGRAEQYFGPGTRLTVT.

This clone was counted a single time. J is TRBJ2-7 and V is TRBV10-3, with D perhaps matching TRBD2 (5 bases). Germline-derived CDR1 and CDR2 are ENHRY and SYGVKD. The V and J ends lost 6 bases and 0 bases respectively, with 6 bases between them. CDR3 length: 12 amino acids. Written as DNA, the CDR3 is TGTGCCATCAGGGGGAGCTCCTACGAGCAGTACTTC. It is translated as CAIRGSSYEQYF.

The genes are TRBV25-1 and TRBJ2-3, with 11 positions matching TRBD1. The CDR3 loop spans 16 amino acids. With 3 bases clipped from V and 2 bases from J, the junction kept 4 bases outside the gene matches. Germline loops: CDR1 MGHDK, CDR2 SYGVNS. Here the CDR3 reads CASSDPGQGVTDTQYF. DNA of the CDR3: TGTGCCAGCAGTGACCCGGGACAGGGGGTCACAGATACGCAGTATTTT.

The gene calls are TRBV9 and TRBJ2-7; 7 nucleotides line up with TRBD2. Germline loops: CDR1 SGDLS, CDR2 YYNGEE. J gave up 1 base and V 0 bases, and 4 bases lay outside the gene matches. This CDR3 is 15 amino acids long. CDR3 amino acids: CASSVEGGRSYEQYF. CDR3 in DNA: TGTGCCAGCAGCGTAGAGGGCGGGAGATCCTACGAGCAGTACTTC.

CDR3 sequence reads: CASSQDIDRATEAFF. Written as DNA, the CDR3 is TGCGCCAGCAGCCAAGATATTGACAGGGCCACTGAAGCTTTCTTT. The chain combines TRBV4-1 with TRBJ1-1; 7 bases match TRBD1. With V trimmed by 0 bases and J by 4 bases, 5 bases remained unmatched. The CDR3 totals 15 residues. Germline-derived CDR1 and CDR2 are MGHRA and YSYEKL.

V usage is TRBV29-1 and J usage is TRBJ2-7; D might be TRBD1 (6 bases). Germline V lookup: CDR1 SQVTM, CDR2 ANQGSEA. The CDR3 totals 13 residues. Trimming cost V 5 bases and J 3 bases, with 14 bases left between them. The CDR3 nucleotides read TGCAGCGTTATTACGGGACACTACTACGAGCAGTACTTC. This codes for CSVITGHYYEQYF.

This chain uses TRBV18 with TRBJ1-1; 8 positions match TRBD1. The ends lost 3 bases at V and 2 bases at J; junction bases unmatched: 5. Germline V gives CDR1 KGHSH, CDR2 LQKENI. There are 15 residues in the CDR3. The CDR3 bases are TGTGCCAGCTCACCCAAGACAGGGGCTAACACTGAAGCTTTCTTT. This encodes CASSPKTGANTEAFF.

V usage is TRBV7-2 and J usage is TRBJ2-2; possible D gene TRBD1, 6 bases. This CDR3 has 14 amino acids. In germline, CDR1 is SGHTA, CDR2 FQGNSA. Trimming stripped 5 bases from V and 5 bases from J, with 12 bases between. The CDR3 DNA follows: TGTGCCAGCAGCCCCGAGAGGGGGACCGGGGAGCTGTTTTTT. Residues: CASSPERGTGELFF.

V and J are TRBV11-2 and TRBJ1-1; unclear D gene. Deletions cut 2 bases from V and 1 base from J, with 8 bases between. CDR1 and CDR2 from the germline V gene are SGHAT and FQNNGV. The CDR3 is 14 residues long. The CDR3 DNA is TGTGCCAGCAGCTTACTTGCGGGGAACACTGAAGCTTTCTTT. Protein: CASSLLAGNTEAFF.

This clone was seen a handful of times. The chain links TRBV18 to TRBJ2-1; 7 bases fit TRBD2. Unmatched junction bases numbered 7, after V lost 2 bases and J lost 3 bases. The CDR3 has 16 amino acids. CDR1 and CDR2 from the germline V gene are KGHSH and LQKENI. As DNA, the CDR3 is TGTGCCAGCTCACCATATCCCCCGGGAGGCTACAATGAGCAGTTCTTC. Its protein is CASSPYPPGGYNEQFF.

In its sample, this clone was seen once. The rearrangement uses TRBV10-2 and TRBJ2-7; TRBD2 aligns across 15 bases. The CDR3 has 16 amino acids. V trimming: 7 bases; J trimming: 0 bases; junction bases outside the gene matches: 4. Looked up from germline, CDR1 is WSHSY and CDR2 is SAAADI. This CDR3 is CASTGTSGRSSYEQYF. DNA of the CDR3: TGCGCCAGCACCGGGACTAGCGGGAGGAGCTCCTACGAGCAGTACTTC.

The rearrangement uses TRBV14 and TRBJ1-2, with D tentatively TRBD1 (5 bases). V lost 0 bases and J lost 4, with 9 bases in between. The CDR3 loop spans 14 amino acids. CDR1 is SGHDN and CDR2 is FVKESK in the germline V gene. The CDR3 is CASSQDWTTYGYTF. The CDR3 coding sequence is TGTGCCAGCAGCCAAGACTGGACAACCTATGGCTACACCTTC. Full variable domain (rest looked up from reference TRBV14 and TRBJ1-2): EAGVTQFPSHSVIEKGQTVTLRCDPISGHDNLYWYRRVMGKEIKFLLHFVKESKQDESGMPNNRFLAERTGGTYSTLKVQPAELEDSGVYFCASSQDWTTYGYTFGSGTRLTVV.